What follows is one TCR beta chain and its context. Its antigen is currently unknown. This specimen comes from a study of a mutant IDH1 vaccine in newly diagnosed glioma. Background on the study: Vaccinations were initiated 4-6 weeks following radiotherapy alone, or were given together with temozolomide cycles.

Repertoires were generated with immunoSEQ multiplex PCR, while TCRdb's copy carries only in-frame clones and drops some. The profile shows 37,000 or so clones, 70% to 85% of them singletons. The CDR3 has 13 amino acids. Germline lookup yields CDR1 SNHLY and CDR2 FYNNEI. Trimming took 6 bases from V and 9 from J; bases not matched to a gene: 8. Time point of the sample: week 5, during vaccination. Each dose delivered 300 ug of mutant IDH1 20-mer peptide subcutaneously with imiquimod. Donor diagnoses consisted of new WHO grade 3 or 4 IDH1-mutant, ATRX-lost astrocytomas. This chain connects TRBV2 to TRBJ1-5; 7 nucleotides agree with TRBD1. This specimen was PBMCs, taken from a glioma patient whose treatment included an IDH1 peptide vaccine. The receptor was derived from a man aged 25 to 45 with glioma. CDR3 sequence: CASRETGMGPQHF. As DNA, the CDR3 is TGTGCCAGCAGGGAGACAGGGATGGGGCCCCAGCATTTT.